This is a list of T cell receptor beta chains from one sample in a study of blood T cell repertoires in COVID-19. Here immunoSEQ multiplex PCR was the method, and the copy in TCRdb shows in-frame clones only, minus some. Found here are a few hundred thousand clones, about 90% of them singletons; the top ten hold 1.9%. Material: PBMCs or T cells enriched from blood (not recorded which). These receptors originate from a man between 40 and 49 years old in a cohort exposed to, infected with or recovered from COVID-19 (not recorded which). The CDR3 runs from the conserved cysteine through the conserved F or W. D genes are given only for firm matches.

J: TRBJ2-1
D: TRBD2
V: TRBV7-9
CDR3: CASRLAGTYNEQFF

J: TRBJ1-5
D: TRBD1
V: TRBV7-2
CDR3: CASSLGQGNQPQHF

J: TRBJ1-2
D: -
V: TRBV3-1/TRBV3-2
CDR3: CASSHEGLGYTF

J: TRBJ2-7
D: -
V: TRBV4-2
CDR3: CASSQEGPPVREQYF

J: TRBJ2-1
D: TRBD2
V: TRBV7-8
CDR3: CASSWEGGNEQFF

J: TRBJ2-5
D: TRBD1
V: TRBV7-6
CDR3: CASSLTTGTGTRRGETQYF

J: TRBJ2-5
D: -
V: TRBV15
CDR3: CATSGLGKETQYF

J: TRBJ1-2
D: TRBD1
V: TRBV5-5
CDR3: CASSLLDRGHGYTF

J: TRBJ1-2
D: TRBD1
V: TRBV5-1
CDR3: CASSVAGTESNGYTF

J: TRBJ2-7
D: TRBD1
V: TRBV10-2
CDR3: CASRDHDRGRGAYEQYF

J: TRBJ1-5
D: TRBD1
V: TRBV7-9
CDR3: CASSQGQGGFQPQHF

J: TRBJ2-7
D: TRBD1
V: TRBV7-2
CDR3: CASSFGSGTEYEQYF

J: TRBJ2-1
D: TRBD2
V: TRBV3-1/TRBV3-2
CDR3: CASSQDSSGSRNEQFF

J: TRBJ1-2
D: TRBD1
V: TRBV5-1
CDR3: CASSITGTGGGYTF

J: TRBJ2-2
D: TRBD2
V: TRBV10-1
CDR3: CASSSGGTGELFF

J: TRBJ2-7
D: -
V: TRBV18
CDR3: CASSRALAYEQYF

J: TRBJ1-2
D: TRBD1
V: TRBV9
CDR3: CASSLGTGGYGYTF

J: TRBJ2-1
D: TRBD2
V: TRBV5-1
CDR3: CASSLPNTSGRANEQFF

J: TRBJ2-7
D: TRBD2
V: TRBV5-4
CDR3: CASSLNLLAGTYEQYF

J: TRBJ2-7
D: TRBD1
V: TRBV19
CDR3: CASSPWTGFSYEQYF

J: TRBJ2-7
D: -
V: TRBV7-9
CDR3: CASSLANTPYEQYF

J: TRBJ2-7
D: TRBD1
V: TRBV5-1
CDR3: CASSLGQGRYEQYF